This is a list of T cell receptor beta chains from one sample in a study of cytomegalovirus exposure and HLA in healthy donors. Measured with immunoSEQ multiplex PCR; TCRdb has only the in-frame clones, and not every one. The sample includes some 85,000 clones, more than 70% of them seen just once. Input material: PBMCs. These receptor sequences come from a man aged 25 to 45 in good health and CMV-seronegative. Both conserved end residues are part of each CDR3. A D gene is named only where the DNA matches it firmly. Only some rows state a clone size, as once, few, many or a class for expanded clones.

d_gene: NA; j_gene: TRBJ2-7; v_gene: TRBV15; abundance: NA; CDR3aa: CATSRDTAGAYYEQYF; CDR3nt: TGTGCCACCAGCAGAGATACGGCAGGGGCCTACTACGAGCAGTACTTC
d_gene: NA; j_gene: TRBJ1-4; v_gene: TRBV5-1; abundance: NA; CDR3aa: CASSLVGQTNEKLFF; CDR3nt: TGCGCCAGCAGCTTGGTCGGACAAACTAATGAAAAACTGTTTTTT
d_gene: NA; j_gene: TRBJ2-7; v_gene: TRBV29-1; abundance: NA; CDR3aa: CSASGDPLEQYF; CDR3nt: TGCAGCGCGTCAGGGGACCCCCTCGAGCAGTACTTC
d_gene: NA; j_gene: TRBJ1-2; v_gene: TRBV9; abundance: NA; CDR3aa: CASSVGGLYGYTF; CDR3nt: TGTGCCAGCAGCGTAGGAGGACTCTATGGCTACACCTTC
d_gene: TRBD1; j_gene: TRBJ2-7; v_gene: TRBV7-2; abundance: once; CDR3aa: CASSLAGQGMDEQYF; CDR3nt: TGTGCCAGCAGCTTAGCGGGACAGGGGATGGACGAGCAGTACTTC
d_gene: NA; j_gene: TRBJ1-3; v_gene: TRBV3-2; abundance: NA; CDR3aa: CFHRGTIYF; CDR3nt: TGTTTCCACCGGGGGACCATATATTTT
d_gene: NA; j_gene: TRBJ1-1; v_gene: TRBV2; abundance: NA; CDR3aa: CASSAQPRGEAFF; CDR3nt: TGTGCCAGCAGTGCCCAGCCTAGAGGTGAAGCTTTCTTT
d_gene: NA; j_gene: TRBJ1-2; v_gene: TRBV19; abundance: NA; CDR3aa: CASSMGQGLNYGYTF; CDR3nt: TGTGCCAGTAGTATGGGTCAGGGGTTGAACTATGGCTACACCTTC
d_gene: TRBD2; j_gene: TRBJ2-1; v_gene: TRBV5-1; abundance: NA; CDR3aa: CASSLPGAGGLGEQFF; CDR3nt: TGCGCCAGCAGCTTGCCCGGAGCGGGAGGGCTGGGTGAGCAGTTCTTC
d_gene: TRBD2; j_gene: TRBJ2-7; v_gene: TRBV19; abundance: NA; CDR3aa: CASRVSGAGSYEQYF; CDR3nt: TGTGCCAGTAGGGTTAGCGGGGCAGGCTCCTACGAGCAGTACTTC
d_gene: NA; j_gene: TRBJ1-4; v_gene: TRBV18; abundance: NA; CDR3aa: CASSQDGLREKLFF; CDR3nt: TGTGCCAGCTCACAGGACGGACTTCGTGAAAAACTGTTTTTT
d_gene: NA; j_gene: TRBJ1-2; v_gene: TRBV28; abundance: few; CDR3aa: CASTNPANYGYTF; CDR3nt: TGTGCCAGCACCAACCCAGCTAACTATGGCTACACCTTC
d_gene: TRBD2; j_gene: TRBJ2-3; v_gene: TRBV5-1; abundance: NA; CDR3aa: CASSPGLAGSTDTQYF; CDR3nt: TGCGCCAGCAGCCCGGGACTAGCGGGGTCCACAGATACGCAGTATTTT
d_gene: NA; j_gene: TRBJ2-5; v_gene: TRBV18; abundance: few; CDR3aa: CASSPSVQETQYF; CDR3nt: TGTGCCAGCTCACCATCAGTACAAGAGACCCAGTACTTC
d_gene: NA; j_gene: TRBJ1-2; v_gene: TRBV19; abundance: NA; CDR3aa: CASSNGNYGYTF; CDR3nt: TGTGCCAGTAGTAACGGGAACTATGGCTACACCTTC
d_gene: NA; j_gene: TRBJ1-4; v_gene: TRBV7-2; abundance: NA; CDR3aa: CASRETATNEKLFF; CDR3nt: TGTGCCAGCAGGGAGACTGCAACTAATGAAAAACTGTTTTTT
d_gene: TRBD2; j_gene: TRBJ2-1; v_gene: TRBV28; abundance: NA; CDR3aa: CASSFDGRFLWEQFF; CDR3nt: TGTGCCAGCAGTTTCGACGGGAGGTTTTTATGGGAGCAGTTCTTC
d_gene: NA; j_gene: TRBJ2-1; v_gene: TRBV7-7; abundance: once; CDR3aa: CASSPTGVSSYNEQFF; CDR3nt: TGTGCCAGCAGCCCCACGGGGGTTAGCTCCTACAATGAGCAGTTCTTC
d_gene: NA; j_gene: TRBJ2-3; v_gene: TRBV27; abundance: NA; CDR3aa: CASTKTGHLTDTQYF; CDR3nt: TGTGCCAGCACCAAAACGGGACACCTCACAGATACGCAGTATTTT
d_gene: TRBD1; j_gene: TRBJ1-5; v_gene: TRBV30; abundance: few; CDR3aa: CAWRGSGGGQPQHF; CDR3nt: TGTGCCTGGAGGGGATCAGGGGGCGGACAGCCCCAGCATTTT
d_gene: NA; j_gene: TRBJ2-5; v_gene: TRBV14; abundance: NA; CDR3aa: CASSQGFVEGQETQYF; CDR3nt: TGTGCCAGCAGCCAAGGTTTCGTCGAGGGCCAAGAGACCCAGTACTTC
d_gene: NA; j_gene: TRBJ2-3; v_gene: TRBV27; abundance: NA; CDR3aa: CASSPNRVITDTQYF; CDR3nt: TGTGCCAGCAGCCCCAACCGGGTGATCACAGATACGCAGTATTTT
d_gene: TRBD2; j_gene: TRBJ2-4; v_gene: TRBV7-9; abundance: NA; CDR3aa: CASGVAGGPRNIQYF; CDR3nt: TGTGCCAGTGGTGTAGCGGGGGGGCCCCGAAACATTCAGTACTTC
d_gene: TRBD1; j_gene: TRBJ2-7; v_gene: TRBV6-4; abundance: once; CDR3aa: CASSATCTGTGDSYEQYF; CDR3nt: TGTGCCAGCAGTGCCACTTGCACCGGGACAGGGGACTCCTACGAGCAGTACTTC
d_gene: NA; j_gene: TRBJ2-7; v_gene: TRBV6-1; abundance: NA; CDR3aa: CAAGTSEYEQYF; CDR3nt: TGTGCCGCCGGGACATCCGAGTACGAGCAGTACTTC
d_gene: NA; j_gene: TRBJ1-4; v_gene: TRBV7-9; abundance: few; CDR3aa: CASSLGGGTTNEKLFF; CDR3nt: TGTGCCAGCAGCCTGGGGGGGGGCACAACTAATGAAAAACTGTTTTTT
d_gene: TRBD2; j_gene: TRBJ2-5; v_gene: TRBV6-1; abundance: NA; CDR3aa: CASSAGLAGVPTQYF; CDR3nt: TGTGCCAGCAGCGCGGGACTAGCGGGAGTCCCCACCCAGTACTTC
d_gene: TRBD2; j_gene: TRBJ2-1; v_gene: TRBV7-6; abundance: NA; CDR3aa: CASSYKGTSGRSRGYNEQFF; CDR3nt: TGTGCCAGCAGCTACAAAGGGACTAGCGGGAGGTCCAGGGGGTACAATGAGCAGTTCTTC
d_gene: NA; j_gene: TRBJ1-1; v_gene: TRBV6-5; abundance: NA; CDR3aa: CASSPAGGASTEAFF; CDR3nt: TGTGCCAGCAGTCCCGCGGGCGGGGCCAGCACTGAAGCTTTCTTT
d_gene: TRBD1; j_gene: TRBJ1-2; v_gene: TRBV6-6; abundance: NA; CDR3aa: CASSGQGFEAMGYTF; CDR3nt: TGTGCCAGCAGTGGACAGGGTTTTGAGGCGATGGGGTACACCTTC
d_gene: NA; j_gene: TRBJ1-1; v_gene: TRBV4-1; abundance: NA; CDR3aa: CASSLQPTGNTEAFF; CDR3nt: TGCGCCAGCAGCCTTCAACCGACAGGGAACACTGAAGCTTTCTTT
d_gene: NA; j_gene: TRBJ1-1; v_gene: TRBV7-6; abundance: NA; CDR3aa: CASSLDPTGQMNTEAFF; CDR3nt: TGTGCCAGCAGCTTAGACCCGACTGGACAGATGAACACTGAAGCTTTCTTT
d_gene: NA; j_gene: TRBJ1-2; v_gene: TRBV7-9; abundance: NA; CDR3aa: CASSSGGYGYTF; CDR3nt: TGTGCCAGCAGCTCCGGGGGATATGGCTACACCTTC
d_gene: NA; j_gene: TRBJ2-7; v_gene: TRBV28; abundance: NA; CDR3aa: CATTGQFGTGYEQYF; CDR3nt: TGTGCCACCACCGGACAGTTCGGGACCGGGTACGAGCAGTACTTC
d_gene: NA; j_gene: TRBJ2-7; v_gene: TRBV5-4; abundance: NA; CDR3aa: CASSLFASYEQYF; CDR3nt: TGTGCCAGCAGCTTGTTTGCGTCCTACGAGCAGTACTTC
d_gene: NA; j_gene: TRBJ2-7; v_gene: TRBV5-6; abundance: once; CDR3aa: CASSLVGVVYEQYF; CDR3nt: TGTGCCAGCAGCTTGGTGGGAGTGGTCTACGAGCAGTACTTC
d_gene: NA; j_gene: TRBJ1-5; v_gene: TRBV7-9; abundance: few; CDR3aa: CSSSRDFQPQHF; CDR3nt: TGTTCCAGCAGCCGGGACTTCCAGCCCCAGCATTTT
d_gene: TRBD1; j_gene: TRBJ2-2; v_gene: TRBV28; abundance: NA; CDR3aa: CASSLGQGSTGELFF; CDR3nt: TGTGCCAGCAGTTTGGGACAGGGTAGCACCGGGGAACTGTTTTTT
d_gene: NA; j_gene: TRBJ2-5; v_gene: TRBV5-4; abundance: NA; CDR3aa: CASSLPHKETQYF; CDR3nt: TGTGCCAGCAGCTTGCCCCACAAAGAGACCCAGTACTTC
d_gene: TRBD1; j_gene: TRBJ1-1; v_gene: TRBV6-5; abundance: few; CDR3aa: CASSYQGGGTEAFF; CDR3nt: TGTGCCAGCAGTTACCAGGGGGGAGGTACTGAAGCTTTCTTT
d_gene: NA; j_gene: TRBJ2-7; v_gene: TRBV20-1; abundance: NA; CDR3aa: CSALPDNEQYF; CDR3nt: TGCAGTGCCCTACCGGACAACGAGCAGTACTTC
d_gene: TRBD2; j_gene: TRBJ2-1; v_gene: TRBV11-2; abundance: NA; CDR3aa: CASSLTSGGYNEQFF; CDR3nt: TGTGCCAGCAGCTTGACTAGCGGGGGATACAATGAGCAGTTCTTC
d_gene: TRBD1; j_gene: TRBJ1-1; v_gene: TRBV11-2; abundance: NA; CDR3aa: CASSPRTGRLNTEAFF; CDR3nt: TGTGCCAGCAGCCCTAGGACAGGCAGGCTTAACACTGAAGCTTTCTTT
d_gene: TRBD2; j_gene: TRBJ2-5; v_gene: TRBV9; abundance: NA; CDR3aa: CASSGPSGTGGETQYF; CDR3nt: TGTGCCAGCAGCGGCCCAAGCGGGACCGGAGGGGAGACCCAGTACTTC
d_gene: TRBD1; j_gene: TRBJ1-2; v_gene: TRBV28; abundance: NA; CDR3aa: CASSSTGTGSGYTF; CDR3nt: TGTGCCAGCAGCTCTACCGGGACAGGGAGCGGCTACACCTTC
d_gene: TRBD1; j_gene: TRBJ2-7; v_gene: TRBV7-8; abundance: few; CDR3aa: CASSSYTGAEQYF; CDR3nt: TGTGCCAGCAGCTCGTATACAGGGGCCGAGCAGTACTTC
d_gene: NA; j_gene: TRBJ2-2; v_gene: TRBV2; abundance: NA; CDR3aa: CASTGGRTGELFF; CDR3nt: TGTGCCAGCACGGGGGGCCGCACCGGGGAGCTGTTTTTT
d_gene: NA; j_gene: TRBJ2-1; v_gene: TRBV5-4; abundance: NA; CDR3aa: CASSLPQGISYNEQFF; CDR3nt: TGTGCCAGCAGCTTGCCCCAGGGAATCTCCTACAATGAGCAGTTCTTC
d_gene: TRBD1; j_gene: TRBJ1-5; v_gene: TRBV19; abundance: few; CDR3aa: CASHGQGRNQPQHF; CDR3nt: TGTGCCAGCCACGGACAGGGCCGAAATCAGCCCCAGCATTTT